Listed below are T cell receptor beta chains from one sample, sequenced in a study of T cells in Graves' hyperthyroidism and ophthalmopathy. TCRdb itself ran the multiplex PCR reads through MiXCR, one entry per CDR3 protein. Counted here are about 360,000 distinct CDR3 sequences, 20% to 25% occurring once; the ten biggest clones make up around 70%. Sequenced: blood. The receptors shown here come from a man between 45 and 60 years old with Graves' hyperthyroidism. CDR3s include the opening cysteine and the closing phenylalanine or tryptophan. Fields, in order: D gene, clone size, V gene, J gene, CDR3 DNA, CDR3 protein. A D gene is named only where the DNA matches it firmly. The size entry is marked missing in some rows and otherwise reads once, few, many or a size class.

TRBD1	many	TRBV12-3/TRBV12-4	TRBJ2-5	TGTGCCAGCAGTTTAGTGTGGGACAGGGCTCGCCCTGGGGCCCAGTACTTC	CASSLVWDRARPGAQYF
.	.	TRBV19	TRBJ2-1	TGTGCCAGTAGTATAGGTTTGAGTAACAATGAGCAGTTCTTC	CASSIGLSNNEQFF
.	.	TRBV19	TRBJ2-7	TGTGCCAGTAGTCCCCGTGGGAGCCGGAGGAACGAGCAGTACTTC	CASSPRGSRRNEQYF
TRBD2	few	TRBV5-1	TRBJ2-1	TGCGCCAGCAGCTTGGGCGGGAGTAAGGGCAATGAGCAGTTCTTC	CASSLGGSKGNEQFF
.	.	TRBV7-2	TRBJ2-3	TGTGCCAGCAGCCCCCCGGAGGGTACCCCAGATACGCAGTATTTT	CASSPPEGTPDTQYF
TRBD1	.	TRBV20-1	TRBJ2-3	TGCAGTGCTAGAGACCCGCTTGGGACAGAGCTCACAGATACGCAGTATTTT	CSARDPLGTELTDTQYF
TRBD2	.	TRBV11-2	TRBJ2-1	TGTGCCAGCAGCTTGATGACTAGCGGGAGTGGTAATGAGCAGTTCTTC	CASSLMTSGSGNEQFF
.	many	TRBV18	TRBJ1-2	TGTGCCAGCTCACCACGCAGGGATGACGGCTACACCTTC	CASSPRRDDGYTF
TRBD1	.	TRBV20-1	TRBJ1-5	TGCAGTGCTAGTGACAGGGGAAATCAGCCCCAGCATTTT	CSASDRGNQPQHF
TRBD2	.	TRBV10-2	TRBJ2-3	TGCGCCAGTCAGGGACTAGCGGGGGGCACAGATACGCAGTATTTT	CASQGLAGGTDTQYF
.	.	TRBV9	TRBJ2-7	TGTGCCAGCAGCGTAGTAGACAGCACCTACGAGCAGTACTTC	CASSVVDSTYEQYF
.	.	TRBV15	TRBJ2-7	TGTGCCACCAGCAGAGAGTCGAGCGGAGTGGCTTGGGAGCAGTACTTC	CATSRESSGVAWEQYF
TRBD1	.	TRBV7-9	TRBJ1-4	TGTGCCAGCAGCGCGACCGGGACAGGGGGCGAAAAACTGTTTTTT	CASSATGTGGEKLFF
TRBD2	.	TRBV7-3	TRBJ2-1	TGTGCCAGCAGCCCACGGACTAGCGGGGTGGGTGGAGAGCAGTTCTTC	CASSPRTSGVGGEQFF
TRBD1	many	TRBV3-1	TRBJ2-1	TGTGCCAGCAGCTATGGGACAGGGGCGTACAATGAGCAGTTCTTC	CASSYGTGAYNEQFF
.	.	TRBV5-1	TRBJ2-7	TGCGCCAGCGGAGACCCACCATCCTACGAGCAGTACTTC	CASGDPPSYEQYF
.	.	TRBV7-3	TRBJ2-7	TGTGCCAGCAGCGTTCTGAGTAGCTCCTACGAGCAGTACTTC	CASSVLSSSYEQYF
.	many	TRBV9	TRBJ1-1	TGTGCCAGCAGCGTAGCCCAGAAGAACACTGAAGCTTTCTTT	CASSVAQKNTEAFF
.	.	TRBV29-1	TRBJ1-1	TGCAGCGCAGTAACCGACCCCCGGGGGACTGAAGCTTTCTTT	CSAVTDPRGTEAFF
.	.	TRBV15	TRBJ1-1	TGTGCCACCAGCAGAGCCCCCACGTCTGAAGCTTTCTTT	CATSRAPTSEAFF
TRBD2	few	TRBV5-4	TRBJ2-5	TGTGCCAGCAGCCGGGAGGGCGTACAAGAGACCCAGTACTTC	CASSREGVQETQYF
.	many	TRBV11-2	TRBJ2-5	TGTGCCAGCAGCTTAGATACATGGGGGGAGACCCAGTACTTC	CASSLDTWGETQYF
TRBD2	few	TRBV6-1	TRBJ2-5	TGTGCCAGCAGACTAGCGGTCCAAGAGACCCAGTACTTC	CASRLAVQETQYF
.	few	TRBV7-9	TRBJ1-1	TGTGCCAGCAGCCAAGGGCAGGGAGGGATGATGAACACTGAAGCTTTCTTT	CASSQGQGGMMNTEAFF
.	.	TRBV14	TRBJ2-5	TGTGCCAGCAGCCGAATATACGAGACCCAGTACTTC	CASSRIYETQYF
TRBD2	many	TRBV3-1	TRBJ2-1	TGTGCCAGCAGTCAGGGACTAGCGGTCGGTGACAATGAGCAGTTCTTC	CASSQGLAVGDNEQFF